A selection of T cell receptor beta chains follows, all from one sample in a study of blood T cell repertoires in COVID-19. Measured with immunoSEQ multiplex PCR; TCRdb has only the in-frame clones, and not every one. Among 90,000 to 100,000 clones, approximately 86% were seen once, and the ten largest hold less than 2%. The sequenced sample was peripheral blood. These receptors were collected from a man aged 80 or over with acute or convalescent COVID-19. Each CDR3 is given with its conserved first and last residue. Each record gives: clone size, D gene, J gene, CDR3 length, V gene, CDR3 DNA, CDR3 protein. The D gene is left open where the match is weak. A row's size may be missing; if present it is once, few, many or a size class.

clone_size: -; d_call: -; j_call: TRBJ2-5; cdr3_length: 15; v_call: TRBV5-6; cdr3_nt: TGTGCCAGCAGTCTAGGGGGGGCTAGTCGTAAGACCCAGTACTTC; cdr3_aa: CASSLGGASRKTQYF
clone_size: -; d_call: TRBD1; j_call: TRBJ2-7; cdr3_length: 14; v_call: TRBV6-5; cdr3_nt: TGTGCCAGCAGTCCCATAGGACAGGGCAACGAGCAGTACTTC; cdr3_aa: CASSPIGQGNEQYF
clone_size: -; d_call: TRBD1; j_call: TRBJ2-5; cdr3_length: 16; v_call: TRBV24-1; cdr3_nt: TGTGCCACCAGCTACTACATCGGGACAGGGGTAGAGACCCAGTACTTC; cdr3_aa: CATSYYIGTGVETQYF
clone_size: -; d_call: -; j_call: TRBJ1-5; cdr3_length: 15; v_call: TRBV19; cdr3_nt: TGTGCCAGTAGTATAGGTATAGGAGGCAATCAGCCCCAGCATTTT; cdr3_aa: CASSIGIGGNQPQHF
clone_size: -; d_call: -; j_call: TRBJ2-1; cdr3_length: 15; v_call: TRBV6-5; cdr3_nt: TGTGCCAGCAGGACAGAAGGCTTGTCCTACAATGAGCAGTTCTTC; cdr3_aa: CASRTEGLSYNEQFF
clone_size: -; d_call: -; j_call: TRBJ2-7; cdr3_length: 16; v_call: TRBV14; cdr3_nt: TGTGCCAGCAGCCCCCGGACATTCTCGAGCTCCTACGAGCAGTACTTC; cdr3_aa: CASSPRTFSSSYEQYF
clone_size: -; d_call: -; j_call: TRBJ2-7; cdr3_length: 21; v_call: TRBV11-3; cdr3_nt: TGTGCCAGCAGCTTAGACCGCGATGGCAGGGGCATTGGGGGAAGGTACTACGAGCAGTACTTC; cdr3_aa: CASSLDRDGRGIGGRYYEQYF
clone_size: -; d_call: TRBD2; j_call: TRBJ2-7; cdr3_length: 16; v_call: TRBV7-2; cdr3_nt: TGTGCCAGCAGCCCTCCAGGACTAGCGGGAGTTAACGAGCAGTACTTC; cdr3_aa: CASSPPGLAGVNEQYF
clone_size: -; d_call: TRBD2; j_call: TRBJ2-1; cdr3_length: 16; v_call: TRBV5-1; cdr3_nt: TGCGCCAGCAGCTTGGAAGGGACTAGACGTTTGAATGAGCAGTTCTTC; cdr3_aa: CASSLEGTRRLNEQFF
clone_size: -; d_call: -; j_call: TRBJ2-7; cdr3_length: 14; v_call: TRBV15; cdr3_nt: TGTGCCACCAGCAGAGATCGGTTCTCCTACGAGCAGTACTTC; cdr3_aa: CATSRDRFSYEQYF
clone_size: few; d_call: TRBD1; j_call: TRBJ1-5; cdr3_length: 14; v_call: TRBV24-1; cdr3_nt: TGTGCCACCGCCGGACAGGGGGAAAGTCAGCCCCAGCATTTT; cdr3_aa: CATAGQGESQPQHF
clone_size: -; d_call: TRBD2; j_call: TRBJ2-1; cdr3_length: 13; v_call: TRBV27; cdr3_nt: TGTGCCAGCGGAGGGACTAGATCCAATGAGCAGTTCTTC; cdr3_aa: CASGGTRSNEQFF
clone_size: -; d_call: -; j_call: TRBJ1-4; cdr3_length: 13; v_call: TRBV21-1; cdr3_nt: TGTGCCACCCCACAGGGGAAGAATGAAAAACTGTTTTTT; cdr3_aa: CATPQGKNEKLFF
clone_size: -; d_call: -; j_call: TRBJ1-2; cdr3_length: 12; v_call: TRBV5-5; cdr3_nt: TGTGCCAGCAGCTACGGGACTTGGGGCTACACCTTC; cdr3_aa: CASSYGTWGYTF
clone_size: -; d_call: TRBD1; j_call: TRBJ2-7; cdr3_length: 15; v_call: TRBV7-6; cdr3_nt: TGTGCCAGCAGCACAAGGGACAGGGGATTGAACGAGCAGTACTTC; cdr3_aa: CASSTRDRGLNEQYF
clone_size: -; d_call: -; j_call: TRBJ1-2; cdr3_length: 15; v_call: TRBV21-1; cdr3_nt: TGTGCCAGCAGCCCTAAGCCCAGGGGGCGTAATGGCTACACCTTC; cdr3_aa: CASSPKPRGRNGYTF
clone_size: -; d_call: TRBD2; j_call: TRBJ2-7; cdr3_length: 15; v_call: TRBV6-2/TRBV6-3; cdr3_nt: TGTGCCAGCAGTTACGGACTAGCGGGAGTGAGCGAGCAGTACTTC; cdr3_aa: CASSYGLAGVSEQYF
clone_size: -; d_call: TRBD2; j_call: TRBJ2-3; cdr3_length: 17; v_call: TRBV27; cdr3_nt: TGTGCCAGCAGCCCATGGGAGACTAGCGGGCGGGGAGATACGCAGTATTTT; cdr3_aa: CASSPWETSGRGDTQYF
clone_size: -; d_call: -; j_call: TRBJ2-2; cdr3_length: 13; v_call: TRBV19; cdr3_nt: TGTGCCAGTAGTCCTGGAGGAAACGGGGAGCTGTTTTTT; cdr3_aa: CASSPGGNGELFF
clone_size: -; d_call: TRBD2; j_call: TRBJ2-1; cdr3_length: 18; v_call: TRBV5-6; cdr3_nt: TGTGCCAGCAGCTTGCTAGGCCTAGCGGGATACTCCTACAATGAGCAGTTCTTC; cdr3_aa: CASSLLGLAGYSYNEQFF